A single sample is the source of the 32 T cell receptor beta chains below, sequenced in a study of T cells after yellow fever vaccination. TCRdb ran MiXCR on the 5' RACE reads and lists one entry per CDR3 protein. The sample includes about 310,000 distinct CDR3 sequences, around 4% of them seen just once. The source material was PBMCs, sampled on the day of the yellow fever booster vaccination. The source of these receptors is a man younger than 35 who received the YFV17D yellow fever vaccine.

The chain couples TRBV5-4 to TRBJ2-5; 7 positions match TRBD2. CDR3 length: 15 amino acids. The germline gives CDR1 SGHNT, CDR2 YYREEE (reference sequence). The J segment lost 5 bases and the V segment lost 4 bases, leaving 11 bases of the junction unmatched. CDR3 sequence reads: CASSPRSGARETQYF. In DNA form, the CDR3 reads TGTGCCAGCAGCCCCCGGAGCGGGGCTCGGGAGACCCAGTACTTC.

This clonotype showed up many times. This chain joins TRBV6-6 and TRBJ2-1, with D maybe TRBD1 (7 bases). Deletions cut 5 bases from V and 6 bases from J, with 20 bases between. CDR3 length: 16 residues. Germline CDR1 reads MNHNY; CDR2 reads SVGAGI (reference sequence). For the CDR3, the DNA is TGTGCCAGCAGTGGATGGACCGGGGGACAGTTCAATGAGCAGTTCTTC. It yields the protein CASSGWTGGQFNEQFF.

This clonotype was observed many times. The CDR3 sequence: CASSQLNRWNTEAFF. In nucleotides, the CDR3 is TGTGCCAGCAGTCAACTAAACAGGTGGAACACTGAAGCTTTCTTT. V usage is TRBV6-5 and J usage is TRBJ1-1; weak D call: TRBD1 (5 bases). Germline-derived CDR1 and CDR2 are MNHEY and SVGAGI. The CDR3 loop spans 15 amino acids. V was pared by 5 bases and J by 1 base, with 14 bases between.

This clonotype appeared a few times. The rearrangement joins TRBV7-2 to TRBJ2-4; tentative D call: TRBD1 (6 bases). Germline V CDR1 and CDR2: SGHTA, FQGNSA. Trimming pared 3 bases from V and 6 bases from J, leaving 9 bases between. The CDR3 loop spans 13 amino acids. The CDR3 spells CASSFQGRNIQYF. The CDR3 DNA reads TGTGCCAGCAGCTTCCAGGGGAGAAACATTCAGTACTTC.

The table lists this clonotype with many counts. CDR3 residues: CASSPLRQGLNNEQFF. As DNA, the CDR3 is TGTGCCAGCTCACCACTTCGCCAGGGGCTGAACAATGAGCAGTTCTTC. The gene calls are TRBV18 and TRBJ2-1; D might be TRBD1 (6 bases). The germline V and J ends were trimmed by 1 base and 5 bases, with 15 bases remaining between them. CDR1 is KGHSH, CDR2 LQKENI, per germline. This CDR3 spans 16 amino acids.

This clonotype was observed many times. V and J are TRBV12-3 or TRBV12-4 and TRBJ2-5; D is uncertain. CDR3 size: 14 residues. V was clipped by 7 bases and J by 2 bases, with 14 bases between them. This CDR3 reads CASTSPAVQETQYF. The CDR3 DNA sequence: TGTGCCAGCACCTCACCCGCGGTTCAAGAGACCCAGTACTTC.

This clonotype was seen ten or more times. This chain links TRBV7-7 with TRBJ1-6; maybe TRBD1 (6 bases). Per the germline V gene, CDR1 is SSHAT and CDR2 is FNYEAQ (reference sequence). Trimming removed 6 bases at V and 7 bases at J, with 13 bases between. This CDR3 is built from 14 residues. CDR3 in amino acids: CASSWKTGNSPLHF. In DNA form, the CDR3 reads TGTGCCAGCAGTTGGAAAACAGGGAATTCACCCCTCCACTTT.

This clonotype appeared many times. This chain links TRBV5-5 with TRBJ2-7; 8 bases are shared with TRBD1. CDR1 and CDR2 (germline): SGHKS, YYEKEE (reference sequence). The length of the CDR3 is 14 residues. Trimming at V came to 2 bases and at J to 5 bases, leaving 6 bases not matched to a gene. CDR3 protein: CASSFRGRTNEQYV. DNA of the CDR3: TGTGCCAGCAGCTTCAGGGGGCGTACAAACGAGCAGTACGTC.

This chain uses TRBV20-1 with TRBJ1-2; D remains ambiguous. CDR1 and CDR2 (germline): DFQATT, SNEGSKA (reference sequence). The CDR3 runs 13 residues. Trimming took off 2 bases at V and 8 bases at J, with 15 bases between the two ends. The CDR3 loop is CSARTIGLWGYTF. The DNA of the CDR3 is TGCAGTGCTAGAACAATAGGGCTGTGGGGCTACACCTTC.

The genes are TRBV6-1 and TRBJ2-3; D is unclear. The CDR3 covers 17 residues. The V and J ends lost 2 bases and 3 bases respectively, with 18 bases between them. Germline V gene lookup returns CDR1 MNHNS and CDR2 SASEGT. The CDR3 DNA is TGTGCCAGCAGTGAATCCCCGGGTGGCGTAGGGACAGATACGCAGTATTTT. Protein: CASSESPGGVGTDTQYF.

The chain links TRBV12-3 or TRBV12-4 to TRBJ2-1; 7 bases map to TRBD2. CDR3 length: 17 residues. With V trimmed by 3 bases and J by 0 bases, 8 bases remained unmatched. This CDR3 is CASSLAGVAGSYNEQFF. The CDR3 nucleotides are TGTGCCAGCAGTTTGGCTGGGGTAGCGGGCTCCTACAATGAGCAGTTCTTC.

This clonotype was detected a few times. The chain uses TRBV20-1 and TRBJ2-3, with D possibly matching TRBD1 (5 bases). Germline V gene lookup returns CDR1 DFQATT and CDR2 SNEGSKA (reference sequence). The CDR3 spans 14 residues. Trimming shortened V by 6 bases and J by 6 bases, and 19 bases separated the two germline ends. The DNA for the CDR3 is TGCAGTGCCGCCAAGGACACCCAAGGGGATACGCAGTATTTT. Residues: CSAAKDTQGDTQYF.

This clonotype was observed a handful of times. This rearrangement joins TRBV4-2 to TRBJ1-1; a weak D match, TRBD1 (5 bases). The CDR3 is 15 residues long. CDR1 is LGHNA, CDR2 YNFKEQ, per germline. With 0 bases removed from V and 2 bases from J, the gap between germline ends came to 10 bases. The CDR3 loop reads CASSQDWGGNTEAFF. The CDR3 region has the DNA TGTGCCAGCAGCCAAGATTGGGGGGGAAACACTGAAGCTTTCTTT.

The genes are TRBV4-3 and TRBJ2-1, with 11 bases identical to TRBD2. J gave up 8 bases and V 2 bases, and 5 bases lay outside the gene matches. In germline, CDR1 is LGHNA, CDR2 YSLEER. There are 15 residues in the CDR3. The CDR3 spells CASSQFSGGADEQFF. The CDR3 nucleotides read TGCGCCAGCAGCCAATTTAGCGGGGGGGCCGATGAGCAGTTCTTC.

In this sample, this clonotype turned up a few times. The chain recombines TRBV29-1 with TRBJ2-7; TRBD2 might be the D (6 bases). The CDR3 consists of 12 residues. Germline CDR1 and CDR2: SQVTM and ANQGSEA. V was pared by 7 bases and J by 4 bases, with 14 bases between. This CDR3 is CSGLGGSYEQYF. CDR3 nucleotides: TGCAGCGGACTGGGGGGATCGTACGAGCAGTACTTC.

V is TRBV5-1 and J is TRBJ2-3; TRBD2 aligns across 11 bases. The CDR3 has 19 amino acids. Trimming removed 0 bases from V and 1 base from J; junction bases left unmatched: 10. The germline CDR1 and CDR2 sequences are SGHRS and YFSETQ. CDR3 sequence reads: CASSLGTSGSLEGTDTQYF. CDR3 DNA sequence: TGCGCCAGCAGCTTGGGGACTAGCGGGTCTCTCGAGGGCACAGATACGCAGTATTTT.

This clonotype has ten or more counts. The chain recombines TRBV20-1 with TRBJ2-7; 9 bases are shared with TRBD1. V shed 6 bases, J shed 8 bases, and the junction held 5 bases outside the gene matches. CDR1 DFQATT and CDR2 SNEGSKA come from the germline V gene (reference sequence). There are 11 residues in the CDR3. The CDR3 nucleotides are TGCAGTGCCCTAGACAGGGGGAAGCAGTACTTC. It specifies CSALDRGKQYF.

The rearrangement uses TRBV23-1 and TRBJ2-2, with TRBD1 identical over 8 bases. TRBV23-1 is designated an ORF whose function remains uncertain. J was trimmed by 3 bases and V by 3 bases; bases with no gene match: 18. The CDR3 totals 20 residues. The CDR3 region is CASSQDNPRDRLWDTGELFF. The DNA for the CDR3 is TGCGCCAGCAGTCAGGATAACCCCCGGGACAGGCTATGGGACACCGGGGAGCTGTTTTTT.

This clonotype was detected ten times or more. V and J are TRBV7-6 and TRBJ2-1; D is undetermined. V lost 5 bases and J 8 bases, leaving 13 bases between the germline ends. The germline V gene encodes CDR1 SGHVS and CDR2 FNYEAQ. The CDR3 totals 13 residues. Written as DNA, the CDR3 is TGTGCCAGCAGCGGTGATCGCGGCGATGAGCAGTTCTTC. It encodes CASSGDRGDEQFF.

In this sample, this clonotype turned up many times. The J gene is TRBJ2-2, the V gene TRBV18; D is undetermined. Trimming removed 5 bases from V and 5 bases from J, with 3 bases in between. The CDR3 length is 11 residues. Germline V gives CDR1 KGHSH, CDR2 LQKENI. DNA for the CDR3: TGTGCCAGCTCAGAAACCGGGGAGCTGTTTTTT. This gives the protein CASSETGELFF.

This clonotype was seen many times. V and J are TRBV11-2 and TRBJ2-3, with TRBD2 matching 7 bases. V gave up 3 bases and J gave up 8 bases; unmatched junction bases: 2. Looked up from germline, CDR1 is SGHAT and CDR2 is FQNNGV. The CDR3 length is 12 residues. The CDR3 nucleotides read TGTGCCAGCAGCTTGGGGGGGGGTACGCAGTATTTT. This gives the protein CASSLGGGTQYF.

This clonotype appeared a few times. In DNA, the CDR3 is TGTGCCAGCAGTTACTCAGGAGGGAACTATGGCTACACCTTC. Amino acids: CASSYSGGNYGYTF. V and J are TRBV6-5 and TRBJ1-2; no definite D call. The CDR3 is 14 residues long. Germline V CDR1 and CDR2: MNHEY, SVGAGI. V was cut by 0 bases and J by 2 bases, with 7 bases left in between.

This clonotype was counted at least ten times. The chain is built from TRBV7-9 and TRBJ1-2; 7 positions agree with TRBD1. The germline CDR1 and CDR2 sequences are SEHNR and FQNEAQ (reference sequence). The CDR3 is made up of 14 amino acids. With 8 bases clipped from V and 2 bases from J, the junction kept 8 bases outside the gene matches. The CDR3 protein is CASRGQRANYGYTF. The CDR3 DNA is TGTGCCAGCCGGGGACAGAGAGCGAACTATGGCTACACCTTC.

This clonotype was found a few times. V gene TRBV7-9 combines with J gene TRBJ1-2; a weak D match, TRBD1 (5 bases). The CDR3 consists of 13 residues. Trimming pared 7 bases from V and 4 bases from J, leaving 13 bases between. From germline, CDR1 is SEHNR and CDR2 FQNEAQ (reference sequence). CDR3 sequence reads: CASTTPGGYGYTF. The DNA for the CDR3 is TGTGCCAGCACCACCCCCGGGGGCTATGGCTACACCTTC.

This clonotype has a count of ten or more. V is TRBV4-2 and J is TRBJ2-5; 7 bases fit TRBD1. With 5 bases clipped from V and 1 base from J, the junction kept 10 bases outside the gene matches. The germline gives CDR1 LGHNA, CDR2 YNFKEQ. The CDR3 is 16 amino acids. CDR3: CASSTVGPGGQETQYF. The DNA for the CDR3 is TGTGCCAGCAGCACCGTTGGGCCAGGGGGCCAAGAGACCCAGTACTTC.

This clonotype was seen repeatedly, ten times or more. The CDR3 DNA follows: TGTGCCAGCAGCTACCGGTCCGTGGATACGCAGTATTTT. This translates into CASSYRSVDTQYF. This chain connects TRBV7-2 to TRBJ2-3, with D unresolved. CDR1 and CDR2 (germline): SGHTA, FQGNSA. This CDR3 is built from 13 residues. V shed 4 bases and J shed 6 bases, with 11 bases lying between them.

This clonotype was detected many times. The chain combines TRBV12-3 or TRBV12-4 with TRBJ2-4; a weak D match, TRBD2 (6 bases). The CDR3 length is 16 residues. Trimming pared 3 bases from V and 0 bases from J, leaving 12 bases between. The CDR3 sequence: CASSFRSGVAKNIQYF. As DNA, the CDR3 is TGTGCCAGCAGTTTTCGGTCGGGAGTAGCCAAAAACATTCAGTACTTC.

The table lists this clonotype with a few counts. The rearrangement uses TRBV7-2 and TRBJ2-7; TRBD1 might be the D (6 bases). CDR1 is SGHTA, CDR2 FQGNSA, per germline. V was shortened by 5 bases and J by 0 bases, with 11 bases between the two germline ends. CDR3 length equals 14 residues. The CDR3 loop is CASSLDRSSYEQYF. The CDR3 region has the DNA TGTGCCAGCAGCCTCGACAGGAGCTCCTACGAGCAGTACTTC.

This clonotype was seen a handful of times. V and J are TRBV20-1 and TRBJ2-1; D uncertain. The germline CDR1 and CDR2 sequences are DFQATT and SNEGSKA (reference sequence). The germline V and J ends were trimmed by 2 bases and 8 bases, with 7 bases remaining between them. This CDR3 comprises 11 residues. The CDR3 nucleotides are TGCAGTGCTAGAAGGGTGGATGAGCAGTTCTTC. This codes for CSARRVDEQFF.

This clonotype appeared many times. The rearrangement links TRBV24-1 to TRBJ2-3; D call uncertain. V dropped 1 base and J dropped 3 bases, with 16 bases sitting between them. Per the germline V gene, CDR1 is KGHDR and CDR2 is SFDVKD. This CDR3 contains 17 residues. CDR3 DNA: TGTGCCACCAGTGATTTCAAGGCCAGCCTCAGGACAGATACGCAGTATTTT. It specifies CATSDFKASLRTDTQYF.

This clonotype was found many times. The chain is built from TRBV5-1 and TRBJ2-6; unclear D gene. The germline gives CDR1 SGHRS, CDR2 YFSETQ. The CDR3 has 14 amino acids. V shed 7 bases and J shed 4 bases, with 12 bases lying between them. CDR3 bases: TGCGCCAGCGCCGTGGCGGAAGGGGCCAACGTCCTGACTTTC. It translates to CASAVAEGANVLTF.

Many counts were recorded for this clonotype. The chain links TRBV2 to TRBJ2-7; 8 nucleotides line up with TRBD2. This CDR3 contains 15 residues. The germline V gene has CDR1 SNHLY and CDR2 FYNNEI. V lost 4 bases and J lost 7; bases outside the gene matches: 12. The CDR3 here is CASSVNGGAVEEQYF. The CDR3 region has the DNA TGTGCCAGCAGTGTAAACGGGGGGGCCGTGGAAGAGCAGTACTTC.